These T cell receptor beta chains were read from a single sample in a study of shared clonotypes between healthy human individuals. Measured with immunoSEQ multiplex PCR; TCRdb has only the in-frame clones, and not every one. The repertoire holds about 800,000 clones, with around 96% as singletons. The sequenced sample consisted of naive CD8+ T cells sorted from blood. These receptors all come from a man aged 30-40 years in good health. Both conserved end residues are part of each CDR3. Fields, in order: V gene, D gene, J gene, clone size, CDR3 DNA, CDR3 protein. A D gene is named only where the DNA matches it firmly. For some rows the clone size is stated as once, few or many, or as a class when expanded; others skip it.

v_call: TRBV27; d_call: TRBD1; j_call: TRBJ1-2; clone_size: -; cdr3_nt: TGTGCCAGCAGTTACAGGGGGCCGTATGGCTACACCTTC; cdr3_aa: CASSYRGPYGYTF
v_call: TRBV11-2; d_call: TRBD2; j_call: TRBJ2-7; clone_size: -; cdr3_nt: TGTGCCAGCAGCTCCAGCGGGGGAGCCTACGAGCAGTACTTC; cdr3_aa: CASSSSGGAYEQYF
v_call: TRBV7-9; d_call: -; j_call: TRBJ1-4; clone_size: -; cdr3_nt: TGTGCCAGCAGCCCCCCGACAGCAACTAATGAAAAACTGTTTTTT; cdr3_aa: CASSPPTATNEKLFF
v_call: TRBV7-9; d_call: TRBD1; j_call: TRBJ2-1; clone_size: once; cdr3_nt: TGTGCCAGCACCAGACAGGGGTTTAGTGGGCAGTTCTTC; cdr3_aa: CASTRQGFSGQFF
v_call: TRBV6-1; d_call: -; j_call: TRBJ2-7; clone_size: -; cdr3_nt: TGTGCCAGCAGTGAAGGCCCCACCTACGAGCAGTACTTC; cdr3_aa: CASSEGPTYEQYF
v_call: TRBV11-2; d_call: -; j_call: TRBJ1-5; clone_size: -; cdr3_nt: TGTGCCAGCAGCTTAGAAGGGGTTCGCAATCAGCCCCAGCATTTT; cdr3_aa: CASSLEGVRNQPQHF
v_call: TRBV28; d_call: TRBD2; j_call: TRBJ2-3; clone_size: -; cdr3_nt: TGTGCCAGCAGTCTAGGGACTAGCGGCACAGATACGCAGTATTTT; cdr3_aa: CASSLGTSGTDTQYF
v_call: TRBV7-9; d_call: -; j_call: TRBJ1-1; clone_size: -; cdr3_nt: TGTGCCAGCAGCTTAGAAATTGGTAGCCTGGGCACGAACACTGAAGCTTTCTTT; cdr3_aa: CASSLEIGSLGTNTEAFF
v_call: TRBV7-8; d_call: -; j_call: TRBJ2-2; clone_size: -; cdr3_nt: TGTGCCAGCAGCTGGAGGGGGCTCGGGACCGGGGAGCTGTTTTTT; cdr3_aa: CASSWRGLGTGELFF
v_call: TRBV27; d_call: -; j_call: TRBJ1-5; clone_size: -; cdr3_nt: TGTGCCCTATTCAGGGAAGGTGGCAATCAGCCCCAGCATTTT; cdr3_aa: CALFREGGNQPQHF
v_call: TRBV11-2; d_call: -; j_call: TRBJ2-1; clone_size: -; cdr3_nt: TGTGCCAGCACCCACCTAACCGGGCCCACCTACAATGAGCAGTTCTTC; cdr3_aa: CASTHLTGPTYNEQFF
v_call: TRBV27; d_call: -; j_call: TRBJ2-3; clone_size: -; cdr3_nt: TGTGCCAGCAGCGGAGCTCACCAGTCGATGACAGATACGCAGTATTTT; cdr3_aa: CASSGAHQSMTDTQYF
v_call: TRBV6-1; d_call: -; j_call: TRBJ2-7; clone_size: -; cdr3_nt: TGTGCCAGCAGTGAATTCACTAGCTACGAGCAGTACTTC; cdr3_aa: CASSEFTSYEQYF
v_call: TRBV7-2; d_call: TRBD2; j_call: TRBJ2-7; clone_size: -; cdr3_nt: TGTGCCAGCAGCTTAGTAGCGGGAGAGGCCTACGAGCAGTACTTC; cdr3_aa: CASSLVAGEAYEQYF
v_call: TRBV14; d_call: -; j_call: TRBJ2-7; clone_size: -; cdr3_nt: TGTGCCAGCAGCCAAGGGGGCGAGCAGTACTTC; cdr3_aa: CASSQGGEQYF
v_call: TRBV6-5; d_call: TRBD1; j_call: TRBJ2-7; clone_size: -; cdr3_nt: TGTGCCAGCAGTTACGGGACAGGGGGGGTCGGCGAGCAGTACTTC; cdr3_aa: CASSYGTGGVGEQYF
v_call: TRBV9; d_call: TRBD1; j_call: TRBJ2-2; clone_size: -; cdr3_nt: TGTGCCAGCAGCTTAACGACAGGGGGCACCGGGGAGCTGTTTTTT; cdr3_aa: CASSLTTGGTGELFF
v_call: TRBV6-1; d_call: -; j_call: TRBJ1-2; clone_size: once; cdr3_nt: TGTGCCAGCAGTGAGACCCAGGATGGCTACACCTTC; cdr3_aa: CASSETQDGYTF
v_call: TRBV9; d_call: -; j_call: TRBJ2-3; clone_size: -; cdr3_nt: TGTGCCAGCAGCGCCGGAACTAGCACAGATACGCAGTATTTT; cdr3_aa: CASSAGTSTDTQYF
v_call: TRBV30; d_call: -; j_call: TRBJ1-1; clone_size: few; cdr3_nt: TGTGCCTGGAGTGCAGACCGGGCGTCCGAAGCTTTCTTT; cdr3_aa: CAWSADRASEAFF
v_call: TRBV7-6; d_call: TRBD2; j_call: TRBJ2-1; clone_size: -; cdr3_nt: TGTGCCAGCAGCTGGACTAGCGGGAGTGGGGATGAGCAGTTCTTC; cdr3_aa: CASSWTSGSGDEQFF
v_call: TRBV7-9; d_call: -; j_call: TRBJ2-7; clone_size: once; cdr3_nt: TGTGCCAGCAGCCCAGGTCTTCGAGGACTCTACGAGCAGTACTTC; cdr3_aa: CASSPGLRGLYEQYF
v_call: TRBV7-6; d_call: -; j_call: TRBJ2-7; clone_size: -; cdr3_nt: TGTGCCAGCAGCCCCACGAACTCCTACGAGCAGTACTTC; cdr3_aa: CASSPTNSYEQYF
v_call: TRBV28; d_call: TRBD1; j_call: TRBJ1-4; clone_size: -; cdr3_nt: TGTGCCAGCCTCGGAGGGGGCTACGGTGAAAAACTGTTTTTT; cdr3_aa: CASLGGGYGEKLFF
v_call: TRBV7-7; d_call: -; j_call: TRBJ2-5; clone_size: -; cdr3_nt: TGTGCCAGCAGCTTAGCGGTAGCGGACCAAGAGACCCAGTACTTC; cdr3_aa: CASSLAVADQETQYF
v_call: TRBV10-3; d_call: TRBD1; j_call: TRBJ2-7; clone_size: -; cdr3_nt: TGTGCCATCAGTGAGTCACAGGGGGCCTCCTACGAGCAGTACTTC; cdr3_aa: CAISESQGASYEQYF
v_call: TRBV9; d_call: -; j_call: TRBJ2-7; clone_size: -; cdr3_nt: TGTGCCAGCAGCCCCGGCGGGGCGGCATCCTACGAGCAGTACTTC; cdr3_aa: CASSPGGAASYEQYF
v_call: TRBV5-4; d_call: TRBD1; j_call: TRBJ2-7; clone_size: -; cdr3_nt: TGTGCCAGCAGCTTGGCCGGACAGGGGAGCTACGAGCAGTACTTC; cdr3_aa: CASSLAGQGSYEQYF
v_call: TRBV5-1; d_call: -; j_call: TRBJ2-4; clone_size: -; cdr3_nt: TGCGCCAGCAGCTTGGTACAGGGTGCCAAAAACATTCAGTACTTC; cdr3_aa: CASSLVQGAKNIQYF
v_call: TRBV5-5; d_call: TRBD1; j_call: TRBJ2-7; clone_size: -; cdr3_nt: TGTGCCAGCACCTCCTCAGGGACAGGAATCTACGAGCAGTACTTC; cdr3_aa: CASTSSGTGIYEQYF
v_call: TRBV30; d_call: -; j_call: TRBJ2-7; clone_size: few; cdr3_nt: TGTGCCTGGAGTGTCGGACAAGTAGGCTACGAGCAGTACTTC; cdr3_aa: CAWSVGQVGYEQYF
v_call: TRBV11-2; d_call: -; j_call: TRBJ2-7; clone_size: once; cdr3_nt: TGTGCCAGCAGCTTAGCATTCAGGGGCGGTGAGCAGTACTTC; cdr3_aa: CASSLAFRGGEQYF
v_call: TRBV29-1; d_call: -; j_call: TRBJ2-3; clone_size: -; cdr3_nt: TGCAGCTCCAGGGACCGAGGCACAGATACGCAGTATTTT; cdr3_aa: CSSRDRGTDTQYF
v_call: TRBV18; d_call: -; j_call: TRBJ1-1; clone_size: -; cdr3_nt: TGTGCCAGCTCACCATTGAACACTGAAGCTTTCTTT; cdr3_aa: CASSPLNTEAFF